The 21 T cell receptor beta chains reported below all come from one sample, sequenced in a study of graft-versus-host responses after intestinal transplantation. The method was immunoSEQ multiplex PCR; TCRdb's version includes in-frame clones alone and lacks a portion of them. The table shows around 5,100 clones, with 25% to 30% occurring only once. Labeling with CFSE marked 200,000 or so responder cells, which were plated with 200,000 or so irradiated, violet-dye-labeled stimulator cells. The source material was alloreactive CD8+ T cells from a mixed lymphocyte reaction culture, sampled before transplantation. Subset in this sample: CFSE-low proliferating T cells sorted from roughly 6-day pre-transplant mixed lymphocyte reaction (GvH or HvG direction). The receptors stem from a human patient who was an organ donor for intestinal transplantation.

In its sample, this clone was seen a few times. The chain has TRBV27 and TRBJ2-7, with 9 bases that match TRBD2. J lost 3 bases, V lost 2 bases, and 2 bases had no gene match. This CDR3 is built from 14 residues. Germline lookup yields CDR1 MNHEY and CDR2 SMNVEV (reference sequence). The CDR3 DNA sequence: TGTGCCAGCAGTTTACTAGCGGGGCACTACGAGCAGTACGTC. Translating gives CASSLLAGHYEQYV.

This clone is medium-sized. The J gene is TRBJ1-5, the V gene TRBV18; D remains unclear. The V end lost 2 bases, the J end lost 0 bases, and 5 bases lay between the germline ends. Looked up from germline, CDR1 is KGHSH and CDR2 is LQKENI. The CDR3 runs to 14 residues. The CDR3 DNA sequence: TGTGCCAGCTCACCAGTAGATAGCAATCAGCCCCAGCATTTT. Amino acids: CASSPVDSNQPQHF.

The table lists this clone with a few counts. The chain combines TRBV4-3 with TRBJ1-6; a possible D gene is TRBD1 (6 bases). Between the trimmed V and J ends, which lost 3 bases and 7 bases, there was a span of 13 bases. Looked up from germline, CDR1 is LGHNA and CDR2 is YSLEER. This CDR3 is built from 15 residues. CDR3 DNA sequence: TGCGCCAGCAGCCACCAAACAGGGTTGAATTCACCCCTCCACTTT. It yields the protein CASSHQTGLNSPLHF.

This clone counts as medium-sized. V usage is TRBV28 and J usage is TRBJ2-7; D is unclear. The CDR3 is 13 residues long. V was trimmed by 5 bases and J by 0 bases, leaving 8 bases between them. The germline V gene has CDR1 MDHEN and CDR2 SYDVKM. Here the CDR3 reads CASSDQASYEQYV. CDR3 nucleotide sequence: TGTGCCAGCAGTGATCAGGCCTCCTACGAGCAGTACGTC.

The gene calls are TRBV27 and TRBJ2-5; D not resolved. Trimming left V 5 bases short and J 4 bases short, with 11 bases between. This CDR3 region has 13 residues. Looked up from germline, CDR1 is MNHEY and CDR2 is SMNVEV (reference sequence). The CDR3 sequence: CASSETVVETQYF. The CDR3 region has the DNA TGTGCCAGCAGTGAAACGGTGGTAGAGACCCAGTACTTC.

V is TRBV2 and J is TRBJ2-4; TRBD1 agrees at 8 bases. V lost 4 bases and J lost 3; bases outside the gene matches: 8. This CDR3 contains 16 residues. CDR1 and CDR2 from the germline V gene are SNHLY and FYNNEI. The CDR3 is CASSVPEDRDKNIQYF. Here the CDR3 DNA reads TGTGCCAGCAGTGTTCCAGAGGACAGGGACAAAAACATTCAGTACTTC.

The chain combines TRBV13 with TRBJ2-5; D remains ambiguous. Deletions cut 2 bases from V and 0 bases from J, with 19 bases between. The germline gives CDR1 PRHDT, CDR2 FYEKMQ (reference sequence). The CDR3 is 18 amino acids. The CDR3 sequence is CASSLFVGGEVYQETQYF. CDR3 bases: TGTGCCAGCAGCTTATTCGTCGGCGGAGAAGTGTACCAAGAGACCCAGTACTTC.

This chain uses TRBV27 with TRBJ1-5; weak D call: TRBD1 (5 bases). The CDR3 extends over 15 amino acids. CDR1 MNHEY and CDR2 SMNVEV come from the germline V gene (reference sequence). V shed 6 bases and J shed 5 bases, with 17 bases lying between them. In nucleotides, the CDR3 is TGTGCCAGCAGCACACACGCGGGGCCCGATCAGCCCCAGCATTTT. Translated: CASSTHAGPDQPQHF.

This clone is medium-sized. V usage is TRBV4-1 and J usage is TRBJ2-5; 15 bases are a match to TRBD2. The CDR3 length is 15 residues. J gave up 6 bases and V 4 bases, and 3 bases lay outside the gene matches. Looked up from germline, CDR1 is MGHRA and CDR2 is YSYEKL. Here the CDR3 reads CASSRTSGGAQTQYF. DNA of the CDR3: TGCGCCAGCAGCCGGACTAGCGGGGGGGCCCAGACCCAGTACTTC.

V usage is TRBV10-3 and J usage is TRBJ1-1; unclear D gene. V lost 6 bases and J 6 bases, leaving 17 bases between the germline ends. The germline V gene encodes CDR1 ENHRY and CDR2 SYGVKD. The CDR3 consists of 14 residues. CDR3: CAIRVEVSNPEAFF. CDR3 DNA sequence: TGTGCCATCAGGGTCGAGGTTTCAAACCCTGAAGCTTTCTTT.

The V gene is TRBV7-6, the J gene TRBJ2-1; D gene uncertain. V lost 0 bases to trimming and J lost 5 bases, with 8 bases between them. Germline CDR1 and CDR2: SGHVS and FNYEAQ. This CDR3 spans 14 amino acids. The CDR3 region is CASSLAPRNNEQFF. The CDR3 DNA follows: TGTGCCAGCAGCTTAGCCCCCAGAAACAATGAGCAGTTCTTC. The complete variable domain, with remaining parts taken from reference TRBV7-6 and TRBJ2-1, reads GAGVSQSPRYKVTKRGQDVALRCDPISGHVSLYWYRQALGQGPEFLTYFNYEAQQDKSGLPNDRFSAERPEGSISTLTIQRTEQRDSAMYRCASSLAPRNNEQFFGPGTRLTVL.

The chain recombines TRBV20-1 with TRBJ2-3, with D unresolved. The CDR3 is made up of 11 amino acids. Per germline, CDR1 DFQATT and CDR2 SNEGSKA (reference sequence). V was shortened by 5 bases and J by 2 bases, with 5 bases between the two germline ends. CDR3 loop: CSAPITDTQYF. The CDR3 DNA follows: TGCAGTGCTCCCATCACAGATACGCAGTATTTT.

This clone was seen more than once but under ten times. J is TRBJ2-2 and V is TRBV2, with a possible D match to TRBD1 (5 bases). V lost 10 bases and J lost 3, with 18 bases in between. Germline CDR1 is SNHLY and CDR2 is FYNNEI. This CDR3 has 15 residues. This CDR3 reads CATLGVQDDTGELFF. The CDR3 nucleotides read TGTGCCACCTTAGGGGTCCAGGACGACACCGGGGAGCTGTTTTTT. Looking up the rest from reference TRBV2 and TRBJ2-2 gives the full variable domain: EPEVTQTPSHQVTQMGQEVILRCVPISNHLYFYWYRQILGQKVEFLVSFYNNEISEKSEIFDDQFSVERPDGSNFTLKIRSTKLEDSAMYFCATLGVQDDTGELFFGEGSRLTVL.

The chain joins TRBV4-2 to TRBJ2-3, with D perhaps TRBD1 (6 bases). V was cut by 0 bases and J by 0 bases, with 13 bases left in between. Germline lookup yields CDR1 LGHNA and CDR2 YNFKEQ. This CDR3 is built from 17 residues. The CDR3: CASSQDIVGASTDTQYF. CDR3 sequence (DNA): TGTGCCAGCAGCCAAGATATAGTGGGGGCAAGCACAGATACGCAGTATTTT.

This clone was seen a handful of times. The chain uses TRBV7-9 and TRBJ1-2; D is uncertain. CDR1 and CDR2 (germline): SEHNR, FQNEAQ (reference sequence). Trimming removed 8 bases at V and 3 bases at J, with 22 bases between. The CDR3 contains 16 residues. The CDR3 protein is CASVNPGERSYYGYTF. CDR3 nucleotide sequence: TGTGCCAGCGTAAACCCCGGGGAGAGGAGTTACTATGGCTACACCTTC.

This clone has just a few counts. This chain links TRBV6-1 with TRBJ2-7, with D perhaps matching TRBD2 (5 bases). Germline values: CDR1 MNHNS, CDR2 SASEGT. This CDR3 has 13 amino acids. The V end was cut by 5 bases, the J end by 4 bases, with 12 bases between. The CDR3 nucleotides are TGTGCCAGCAGTCGACTACCCCTTTACGAGCAGTACGTC. This gives the protein CASSRLPLYEQYV.

The chain carries TRBV6-1 and TRBJ2-5, with D perhaps matching TRBD2 (6 bases). CDR1 MNHNS and CDR2 SASEGT come from the germline V gene. The CDR3 spans 17 residues. The V end lost 0 bases, the J end lost 5 bases, and 19 bases lay between the germline ends. The CDR3 DNA follows: TGTGCCAGCAGTGAAGCGTTGGCTTTGGAGGGTCGGGAGACCCAGTACTTC. Its translation: CASSEALALEGRETQYF.

This clone is deemed medium-sized (0.01 to 0.1%). This rearrangement joins TRBV5-6 to TRBJ1-2; no firm D call. The CDR3 has 15 residues. The germline V gene has CDR1 SGHDT and CDR2 YYEEEE. V was clipped by 5 bases and J by 1 base, with 15 bases between them. This CDR3 is CASRSPREINYGYTF. CDR3 nucleotide sequence: TGTGCCAGCAGGTCGCCGAGGGAGATTAACTATGGCTACACCTTC.

In the case of this clone: A far larger clone is only one base removed, so a read error is likely. Other DNA sequences in the same sample also yield this CDR3. The gene calls are TRBV5-4 and TRBJ1-6, with a weak D call TRBD1 (6 bases). In germline, CDR1 is SGHNT, CDR2 YYREEE (reference sequence). This CDR3 is 18 amino acids long. V was clipped by 4 bases and J by 7 bases, with 24 bases between them. Here the CDR3 reads CASSQDPLTGFVNSPLHF. The CDR3 region has the DNA TGTGCCAGCAGCCAAGATCCTCTTACAGGGTTTGTCAATTCACCCCTCCACTTT.

As regards this clone: A read error may account for a junction end that differs from germline. V usage is TRBV5-1 and J usage is TRBJ1-4; 10 bases align to TRBD1. CDR3 size: 15 residues. The germline V gene has CDR1 SGHRS and CDR2 YFSETQ. The CDR3, as DNA: TGTGCCAGCAGCTTGCCCGGACAGGGGGAGGAAAAACTGTTTTTT. Its protein product is CASSLPGQGEEKLFF.

This chain links TRBV10-3 with TRBJ2-3; 9 bases line up with TRBD2. The V gene end was trimmed by 2 bases and the J gene end by 1 base; junction bases not matched to a gene: 4. Germline loops: CDR1 ENHRY, CDR2 SYGVKD. The CDR3 is made up of 16 amino acids. CDR3 bases: TGTGCCATCAGTGAGCGGACTAGCGTCCGCACAGATACGCAGTATTTT. Its protein is CAISERTSVRTDTQYF.